These T cell receptor beta chains were read from a single sample in a study of blood T cell repertoires in COVID-19. Method: immunoSEQ multiplex PCR; TCRdb's copy keeps in-frame clones and lacks some. This table holds 100,000 to 150,000 clones, approximately 85% found once. Source material: peripheral blood. The receptors originated from an elderly woman with COVID-19, enrolled during active disease. Both conserved end residues are part of each CDR3. Each record gives: V gene, CDR3 length, CDR3 protein.

>TRBV19|15
CASSKGRDRTYEQYF
>TRBV6-5|15
CASRNRDRGLSPLHF
>TRBV27|14
CASSPSVSYNEQFF
>TRBV19|16
CASSTGTTRRIYEQYF
>TRBV11-1|14
CASSWDLAGKGYTF
>TRBV9|15
CASRASGTGADTQYF
>TRBV6-6|15
CASRSFGTGDNEQFF
>TRBV4-2|20
CASSSLRPEDGHSGGNTIYF
>TRBV7-2|15
CASSTPDRGDYGYTF
>TRBV6-2/TRBV6-3|16
CASSYLAGSQGTEAFF
>TRBV9|14
CASSPGQGNNEQFF
>TRBV6-5|15
CASSPEAGRGNTIYF
>TRBV9|16
CASSVGTGRSNEKLFF
>TRBV4-1|15
CASSARREENTEAFF